The 9 T cell receptor beta chains reported below all come from one sample, sequenced in a study of identical twins. TCRdb reprocessed the 5' RACE reads via MiXCR and lists one record per CDR3 protein. The table has fewer than 500,000 distinct CDR3 sequences, 20% to 25% seen once. These data are also associated with another study on T cells expressing NK-cell markers.

Sequenced sample: CD4+ T cells sorted from blood. These receptors were obtained from a woman between 18 and 30 years old in good health.

The V call is TRBV20-1, the J call TRBJ2-2; no reliable D call. V was cut by 2 bases and J by 5 bases, with 18 bases left in between. Germline CDR1 DFQATT, CDR2 SNEGSKA (reference sequence). The CDR3 length is 16 residues. This CDR3 reads CSARRIRLSGTGELFF. The CDR3 coding sequence is TGCAGTGCTAGAAGGATCCGCCTCTCAGGAACCGGGGAGCTGTTTTTT.

This clonotype was seen a single time. DNA for the CDR3: TGTGCCAGCAGTGAAGCGTTGAAGGAGCAGTACTTC. Translating gives CASSEALKEQYF. The chain is built from TRBV6-1 and TRBJ2-7, with no clear D. The ends were cut back, 0 bases at V and 7 bases at J, with 7 bases in the middle. Germline lookup yields CDR1 MNHNS and CDR2 SASEGT. This CDR3 has 12 amino acids.

This clonotype was found many times. V gene TRBV5-1 combines with J gene TRBJ2-7, with D hard to call. From germline, CDR1 is SGHRS and CDR2 YFSETQ. The V and J ends lost 0 bases and 5 bases respectively, with 6 bases between them. This CDR3 spans 12 amino acids. The CDR3 protein is CASSLVQNEQYF. The CDR3, as DNA: TGCGCCAGCAGCTTGGTCCAAAACGAGCAGTACTTC.

This clonotype turned up a few times. The chain joins TRBV5-1 to TRBJ2-6, with D perhaps TRBD1 (6 bases). Germline CDR1 is SGHRS and CDR2 is YFSETQ. Trimming pared 4 bases from V and 2 bases from J, leaving 13 bases between. The CDR3 is made up of 16 amino acids. The DNA of the CDR3 is TGCGCCAGCAGCCAGGGGCAGACCGCTGGGGCCAACGTCCTGACTTTC. This gives the protein CASSQGQTAGANVLTF.

The V call is TRBV4-2, the J call TRBJ1-2; D is undetermined. This CDR3 has 17 residues. The V end lost 1 base, the J end lost 0 bases, and 15 bases lay between the germline ends. Germline V gene data show CDR1 as LGHNA and CDR2 as YNFKEQ. The CDR3 sequence: CASSQGSVRPANYGYTF. The CDR3 DNA reads TGTGCCAGCAGCCAAGGATCGGTCAGGCCTGCTAACTATGGCTACACCTTC.

V is TRBV11-2 and J is TRBJ2-6; possibly TRBD2 for D (5 bases). The CDR3 extends over 17 amino acids. Looked up from germline, CDR1 is SGHAT and CDR2 is FQNNGV. V was shortened by 7 bases and J by 2 bases, with 18 bases between the two germline ends. CDR3 amino acids: CASTVGRGTTGANVLTF. CDR3 in DNA: TGTGCCAGCACCGTAGGTCGGGGAACGACTGGGGCCAACGTCCTGACTTTC.

This clonotype was seen ten or more times. This rearrangement joins TRBV5-1 to TRBJ2-2; 13 nucleotides align to TRBD2. The CDR3 spans 16 residues. CDR1 SGHRS and CDR2 YFSETQ come from the germline V gene. V was pared by 1 base and J by 9 bases, with 6 bases of the junction left unmatched. This CDR3 reads CASSLSTSGGAWELFF. CDR3 DNA: TGCGCCAGCAGCTTGTCAACTAGCGGGGGGGCCTGGGAGCTGTTTTTT.

This clonotype appeared a few times. The chain carries TRBV7-9 and TRBJ2-5; 7 bases map to TRBD2. The CDR3 length is 14 residues. Trimming removed 2 bases from V and 4 bases from J; junction bases left unmatched: 4. The germline V gene has CDR1 SEHNR and CDR2 FQNEAQ (reference sequence). CDR3 sequence (DNA): TGTGCCAGCAGCTTACTGGGCGGGGGAGAGACCCAGTACTTC. It specifies CASSLLGGGETQYF.

The genes are TRBV7-2 and TRBJ1-2; no firm D call. V dropped 3 bases and J dropped 5 bases, with 13 bases sitting between them. Per the germline V gene, CDR1 is SGHTA and CDR2 is FQGNSA. The CDR3 is made up of 14 amino acids. This chain's CDR3 is CASSFKGGQYGYTF. The CDR3 DNA reads TGTGCCAGCAGCTTTAAGGGAGGGCAATATGGCTACACCTTC.